This T cell receptor beta chain was obtained from a study of T-cell reconstitution after alpha-beta-depleted transplantation in children. Unique molecular identifiers were incorporated into the prepared TCRbeta library. TCRdb independently ran MiXCR on the PCR reads; one entry per CDR3 protein. This table has fewer than 500,000 distinct CDR3 sequences, 43% appearing once. Study findings and constraints: It was newly produced T cells that mostly accounted for T-cell counts and diversity one year after transplant. Surviving recipient T cells and thymic progenitors produced the high day-60 TCRbeta diversity seen in some patients. About two months after transplant, alpha-beta T cells reportedly came from several hundred expanded graft clones.

From germline, CDR1 is LNHDA and CDR2 SQIVND (reference sequence). CDR3 length equals 15 residues. V was trimmed by 3 bases and J by 2 bases, leaving 8 bases between them. This clonotype was observed a handful of times. The antigen remains unidentified. The chain recombines TRBV19 with TRBJ2-6; no firm D call. This clonotype originated in a girl aged 2-10 years with aplastic anemia, due to receive a stem cell transplant. Here the sequenced sample was PBMCs, taken before TCRalphabeta/CD19-depleted stem cell transplant. The DNA for the CDR3 is TGTGCCAGTAGTATCTGGGATACTGGGGCCAACGTCCTGACTTTC. Its translation: CASSIWDTGANVLTF.